This record covers a single T cell receptor beta chain. As yet, its antigen is unknown. The data belong to a study of cytomegalovirus exposure and HLA in healthy donors. Study outcomes and limitations: Investigators reported 150 to 200 TCR beta chains as tied to cytomegalovirus.

The PCR ran on 60 Vbeta and 13 Jbeta primers. TCRdb's copy holds only in-frame clones and misses some; the assay was immunoSEQ multiplex PCR. The top ten clones hold about 5.9% of a sample with 100,000 or so clones, under 80% of them seen once. Trimming took 2 bases from V and 9 from J, leaving 13 bases between them. CDR3 length: 12 residues. Germline loops: CDR1 SQVTM, CDR2 ANQGSEA. The sequenced sample was PBMCs. This chain joins TRBV29-1 and TRBJ1-1, with D perhaps TRBD1 (6 bases). This receptor was taken from a woman aged 25-40 years in good health and CMV-seronegative. DNA for the CDR3: TGCAGCGTTGAACCAGGGGAAGGGAAAGCTTTCTTT. Its protein is CSVEPGEGKAFF.